Listed below are T cell receptor beta chains from one sample, sequenced in a study of response to subunit inactivated influenza vaccine. Using its own MiXCR run on the RT-PCR reads, TCRdb lists one record per CDR3 protein. The sample consists of roughly 700,000 distinct CDR3 sequences, around 16% of them appearing once. Sample: PBMCs from blood, taken less than 13 days after vaccination. Receptors were obtained from a middle-aged man who received an inactivated influenza vaccine. Both conserved end residues are part of each CDR3. D genes are given only for firm matches. Clone size is stated in some rows and not others, as once, few, many or a class when expanded.

V,length,J,size,D,DNA,CDR3
TRBV6-2/TRBV6-3,16,TRBJ2-2,-,-,TGTGCCAGCAGTTACTCGATCTCAGGGGAGGCCGGGGAGCTGTTTTTT,CASSYSISGEAGELFF
TRBV7-2,14,TRBJ2-1,few,TRBD2,TGTGCCAGCAACCCTTGGGAGGGTAAAAGTGAGCAGTTCTTC,CASNPWEGKSEQFF
TRBV20-1,13,TRBJ2-5,-,-,TGCAGTGGTGATACAACCCTACAAGAGACCCAGTACTTC,CSGDTTLQETQYF
TRBV5-6,17,TRBJ2-6,few,-,TGTGCCAGCAGCTTTATAGCACCGAGCTCTGGGGCCAACGTCCTGACTTTC,CASSFIAPSSGANVLTF
TRBV5-1,15,TRBJ1-1,-,-,TGCGCCAGCAGCTTGGATGGGATCTCGGGGACTGAAGCTTTCTTT,CASSLDGISGTEAFF
TRBV20-1,15,TRBJ2-2,few,-,TGCAGTGCTAGAGAGGGGGGCACGAACACCGGGGAGCTGTTTTTT,CSAREGGTNTGELFF
TRBV7-6,15,TRBJ2-7,once,-,TGTGCCAGCAGCTTAGCGTCGACAGGACCCTACGAGCAGTACTTC,CASSLASTGPYEQYF
TRBV4-3,15,TRBJ1-1,few,-,TGCGCCAGCAGCCATGAGGCAGGGAGGGGTACTGAAGCTTTCTTT,CASSHEAGRGTEAFF
TRBV12-3/TRBV12-4,13,TRBJ2-1,-,TRBD2,TGTGCCAGCGGGACTAGCAGTTACAATGAGCAGTTCTTC,CASGTSSYNEQFF
TRBV12-3/TRBV12-4,12,TRBJ2-4,few,-,TGTGCCAGCTCTTCCGAGAAAAACATTCAGTACTTC,CASSSEKNIQYF
TRBV12-3/TRBV12-4,15,TRBJ1-6,few,-,TGTGCCAGCAGTTTTGAGACAGTCTCCTACTCACCCCTCCACTTT,CASSFETVSYSPLHF
TRBV7-2,17,TRBJ2-1,-,TRBD2,TGTGCCAGCAGCTTAGTGGGACTAGCGGGGGGTTACAATGAGCAGTTCTTC,CASSLVGLAGGYNEQFF
TRBV29-1,15,TRBJ2-3,-,TRBD1,TGCAGCGGCCTATCGGGGACAGGGCGTACAGATACGCAGTATTTT,CSGLSGTGRTDTQYF
TRBV28,15,TRBJ1-1,-,-,TGTGCCAGCGGACTCGACGCCCAGTTGAGCACTGAAGCTTTCTTT,CASGLDAQLSTEAFF
TRBV5-1,11,TRBJ2-7,-,-,TGCGCCAGCAGTCTGGGAAGTTGGCAGTACTTC,CASSLGSWQYF
TRBV5-6,14,TRBJ2-7,-,-,TGTGCCAGCAGCTTACCGGACAAAACCTACGAGCAGTACTTC,CASSLPDKTYEQYF
TRBV20-1,16,TRBJ2-7,-,-,TGCAGTGCTAGAGATAAAGAGGGCCCCGACTTCTACGAGCAGTACTTC,CSARDKEGPDFYEQYF
TRBV5-5,16,TRBJ2-3,-,-,TGTGCCAGCAGTTTTGTTCCGGGAACCCACACAGATACGCAGTATTTT,CASSFVPGTHTDTQYF
TRBV10-3,15,TRBJ2-7,few,-,TGTGCCATCAGTGAGTCCGGGAGAGGTTCCTACGAGCAGTACTTC,CAISESGRGSYEQYF
TRBV28,14,TRBJ2-7,-,-,TGTGCCAGCAGAACACTCGGGGCCGGCTACGAGCAGTACTTC,CASRTLGAGYEQYF
TRBV11-2,14,TRBJ1-1,-,TRBD1,TGTGCCAGCTGCCGACAGGGATGGAACACTGAAGCTTTCTTT,CASCRQGWNTEAFF
TRBV12-3/TRBV12-4,14,TRBJ2-7,-,-,TGTGCCAGCAGCACCGGGACACTTGCCTACGAGCAGTACTTC,CASSTGTLAYEQYF
TRBV19,15,TRBJ1-1,few,-,TGTGCCAGTAGTACCGTATTCAGGTTAGGCACTGAAGCTTTCTTT,CASSTVFRLGTEAFF
TRBV9,17,TRBJ2-1,-,TRBD1,TGTGCCAGCAGCGAGAGGACAGGAGTCTCCTCCTACAATGAGCAGTTCTTC,CASSERTGVSSYNEQFF
TRBV4-1,17,TRBJ2-3,few,TRBD2,TGCGCCAGCAGCCAATCGGGACTAGCGGGAGGCACAGATACGCAGTATTTT,CASSQSGLAGGTDTQYF
TRBV7-8,17,TRBJ2-2,-,TRBD1,TGTGCCACCCTACCTGGGCCGGGACAGGGGACCACCGGGGAGCTGTTTTTT,CATLPGPGQGTTGELFF
TRBV2,13,TRBJ2-3,few,TRBD2,TGTGCCAGCAACGGGGGGGCGACAGATACGCAGTATTTT,CASNGGATDTQYF
TRBV20-1,14,TRBJ1-1,-,-,TGCAGTGCTAGAGATCCGACGTCGTACACTGAAGCTTTCTTT,CSARDPTSYTEAFF
TRBV4-2,17,TRBJ2-7,few,-,TGTGCCAGCAGCCAGGTCCCCCGCAACCTATTGTCCTACGAGCAGTACTTC,CASSQVPRNLLSYEQYF
TRBV5-4,14,TRBJ1-1,-,-,TGTGCCAGCGGCTGGCGGGGCGTTAACACTGAAGCTTTCTTT,CASGWRGVNTEAFF
TRBV5-1,16,TRBJ2-5,few,-,TGCGCCAGCACCTTGGTGGGCAGAACCCTTACCGGGACCCAGTACTTC,CASTLVGRTLTGTQYF
TRBV6-2/TRBV6-3,15,TRBJ2-2,-,-,TGTGCCAGCAGTTACGGGACAATCGACACCGGGGAGCTGTTTTTT,CASSYGTIDTGELFF
TRBV5-1,15,TRBJ1-1,many,TRBD1,TGCGCCAGCAGCTTGTTACCAGGGGGGAACACTGAAGCTTTCTTT,CASSLLPGGNTEAFF
TRBV20-1,14,TRBJ2-1,few,TRBD2,TGCAGTGCAACAAGCGGGAGGGACCTCCATGAGCAGTTCTTC,CSATSGRDLHEQFF
TRBV4-3,18,TRBJ1-3,many,TRBD1,TGCGCCAGCAGCCACCCCAGGACAGGGGGTTCCTCTGGAAACACCATATATTTT,CASSHPRTGGSSGNTIYF
TRBV20-1,13,TRBJ2-3,few,-,TGCAGTGCTAACCCTAGTAGCACAGATACGCAGTATTTT,CSANPSSTDTQYF
TRBV12-3/TRBV12-4,15,TRBJ2-3,-,TRBD2,TGTGCCAGCAGGGGAGGGACTAGCAGCACAGATACGCAGTATTTT,CASRGGTSSTDTQYF
TRBV20-1,14,TRBJ2-4,few,TRBD1,TGCAGTGCTTGGACAGGGTCGTCCGGGGGCATTCAGTACTTC,CSAWTGSSGGIQYF
TRBV6-1,15,TRBJ2-1,-,TRBD2,TGTGCCAGCAGTAAGGCCGGGACTAGCGTCAATGAGCAGTTCTTC,CASSKAGTSVNEQFF
TRBV9,15,TRBJ2-2,-,TRBD1,TGTGCCAGCAGCGTAGGGGGACAGTACACCGGGGAGCTGTTTTTT,CASSVGGQYTGELFF
TRBV7-2,15,TRBJ2-5,-,TRBD2,TGTGCCAGCAGCTTAGGGGGGGCGGGAGGAGAGACCCAGTACTTC,CASSLGGAGGETQYF
TRBV18,14,TRBJ2-1,-,-,TGTGCCAGCTCACCACCGGACAGTTACAATGAGCAGTTCTTC,CASSPPDSYNEQFF
TRBV10-3,17,TRBJ2-1,few,TRBD2,TGTGCCATCAGTTTAGCGGGAGGGCCCACCTCCTACAATGAGCAGTTCTTC,CAISLAGGPTSYNEQFF
TRBV29-1,10,TRBJ2-5,many,-,TGCAGCGTTGAGCTGGAGACCCAGTACTTC,CSVELETQYF
TRBV12-3/TRBV12-4,12,TRBJ1-4,few,-,TGTGCCAGCAGTTCTAGGCCGGCAAAACTGTTTTTT,CASSSRPAKLFF
TRBV4-1,17,TRBJ2-5,-,TRBD1,TGCGCCAGCAGCCAAGTTACATACAGGGGGCGGAAAGAGACCCAGTACTTC,CASSQVTYRGRKETQYF
TRBV6-6,12,TRBJ2-1,-,-,TGTGCCAGCAGTTACTCCGACAGGGAGCAGTTCTTC,CASSYSDREQFF
TRBV7-9,14,TRBJ2-2,few,-,TGTGCCAGCAGCTTAGCGCTCGGGGGCGCTGAGCTGTTTTTT,CASSLALGGAELFF
TRBV29-1,17,TRBJ2-1,many,TRBD1,TGCAGCGTTGACGCAACCCACTTACAGGGGGTGTATAATGAGCAGTTCTTC,CSVDATHLQGVYNEQFF
TRBV25-1,14,TRBJ2-7,few,-,TGTGCCAGCAGTGATGAAAAGGACAGCTACGAGCAGTACTTC,CASSDEKDSYEQYF
TRBV6-1,13,TRBJ2-3,-,-,TGTGCCAGCGCTGGGGGGCGCGCAGATACGCAGTATTTT,CASAGGRADTQYF
TRBV12-3/TRBV12-4,15,TRBJ1-4,-,-,TGTGCCAGCAGTTTAGACACAGCCTTGGTGGAAAAACTGTTTTTT,CASSLDTALVEKLFF
TRBV5-6,14,TRBJ2-7,once,-,TGTGCCAGCGGCTACCGGGACCTCTGCTACGAGCAGTACTTC,CASGYRDLCYEQYF
TRBV11-2,13,TRBJ2-7,few,-,TGTGCCAGCAGCCCGGCTGCAAACTACGAGCAGTACTTC,CASSPAANYEQYF
TRBV11-1,14,TRBJ2-7,-,-,TGTGCCAGCAGCTTAGGACAGTCCAACTACGAGCAGTACTTC,CASSLGQSNYEQYF
TRBV20-1,11,TRBJ2-5,-,-,TGCAGTGCTCTTCCCCAAGAGACCCAGTACTTC,CSALPQETQYF
TRBV5-1,13,TRBJ2-7,many,-,TGCGCCAGCAGCTTGCGTCAGGGCTACGAGCAGTACTTC,CASSLRQGYEQYF
TRBV3-1,19,TRBJ2-6,few,-,TGTGCCAGCACCCCAAGGCCGTCGATCCCCTTCTCTGGGGCCAACGTCCTGACTTTC,CASTPRPSIPFSGANVLTF